This T cell receptor beta chain was recovered during a study of blood T cell repertoires in COVID-19. Looking at the study overall: T cells, B-cell-depleted T cells, or PBMCs provided the cDNA or gDNA that served as material.

The CDR3 runs to 13 residues. V shed 3 bases and J shed 4 bases, with 9 bases lying between them. Germline V gene data show CDR1 as PRHDT and CDR2 as FYEKMQ (reference sequence). Data came from immunoSEQ multiplex PCR; TCRdb stores just in-frame clones and leaves some out. The table lists 55,000 to 75,000 clones, around 91% of them singletons. This clonotype originated in a human donor in a cohort sampled during active COVID-19. The V gene is TRBV13, the J gene TRBJ1-1; D possibly corresponds to TRBD1 (5 bases). Sequenced sample: peripheral blood. CDR3 sequence reads: CASSLTVTTEAFF. CDR3 nucleotides: TGTGCCAGCAGCTTGACAGTAACCACTGAAGCTTTCTTT.